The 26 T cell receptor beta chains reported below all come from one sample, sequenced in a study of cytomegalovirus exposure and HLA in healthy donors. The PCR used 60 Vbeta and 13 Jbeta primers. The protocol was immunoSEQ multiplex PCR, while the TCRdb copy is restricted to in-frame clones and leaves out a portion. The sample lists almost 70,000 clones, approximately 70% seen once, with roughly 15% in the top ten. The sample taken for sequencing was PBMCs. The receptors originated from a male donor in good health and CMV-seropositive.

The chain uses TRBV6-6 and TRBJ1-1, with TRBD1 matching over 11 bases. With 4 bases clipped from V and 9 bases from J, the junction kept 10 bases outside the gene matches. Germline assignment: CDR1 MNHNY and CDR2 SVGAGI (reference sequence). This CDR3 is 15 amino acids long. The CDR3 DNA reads TGTGCCAGCAGTTGGGCCCCGGGACAGGGGGTTAAAGCTTTCTTT. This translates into CASSWAPGQGVKAFF.

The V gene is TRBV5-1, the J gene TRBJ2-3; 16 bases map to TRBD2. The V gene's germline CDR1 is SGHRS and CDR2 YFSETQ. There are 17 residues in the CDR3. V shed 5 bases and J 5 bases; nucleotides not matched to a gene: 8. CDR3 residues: CASRRGLAGGYQDTQYF. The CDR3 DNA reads TGCGCCAGCAGACGGGGACTAGCGGGGGGGTATCAAGATACGCAGTATTTT.

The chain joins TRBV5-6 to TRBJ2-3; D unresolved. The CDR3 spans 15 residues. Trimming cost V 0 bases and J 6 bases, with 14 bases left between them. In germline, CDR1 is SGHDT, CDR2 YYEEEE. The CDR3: CASSLEQYLGDTQYF. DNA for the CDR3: TGTGCCAGCAGCTTGGAACAGTACCTTGGGGATACGCAGTATTTT.

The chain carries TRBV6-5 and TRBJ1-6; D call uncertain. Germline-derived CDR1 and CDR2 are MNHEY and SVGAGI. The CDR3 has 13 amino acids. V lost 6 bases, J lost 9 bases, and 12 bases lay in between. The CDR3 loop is CASSSTNTSPLHF. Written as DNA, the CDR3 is TGTGCCAGCAGCAGTACGAACACTTCACCCCTCCACTTT.

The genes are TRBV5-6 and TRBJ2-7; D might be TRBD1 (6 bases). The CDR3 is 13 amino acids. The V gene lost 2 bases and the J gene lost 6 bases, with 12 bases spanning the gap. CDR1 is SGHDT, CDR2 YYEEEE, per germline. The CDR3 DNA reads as TGTGCCAGCAGCTTCCGACAGGCCTCCGAGCAGTACTTC. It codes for CASSFRQASEQYF. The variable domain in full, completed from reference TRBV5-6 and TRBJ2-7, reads DAGVTQSPTHLIKTRGQQVTLRCSPKSGHDTVSWYQQALGQGPQFIFQYYEEEERQRGNFPDRFSGHQFPNYSSELNVNALLLGDSALYLCASSFRQASEQYFGPGTRLTVT.

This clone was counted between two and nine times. CDR3 DNA: TGCAGCGTTGGGGCAGCGGATCAGCCCCAGCATTTT. Its translation is CSVGAADQPQHF. The chain has TRBV29-1 and TRBJ1-5; the D is unclear. V was shortened by 4 bases and J by 5 bases, with 9 bases between the two germline ends. The CDR3 runs 12 residues. Germline V gives CDR1 SQVTM, CDR2 ANQGSEA. Full variable domain (outside the CDR3, taken from reference TRBV29-1 and TRBJ1-5): SAVISQKPSRDICQRGTSLTIQCQVDSQVTMMFWYRQQPGQSLTLIATANQGSEATYESGFVIDKFPISRPNLTFSTLTVSNMSPEDSSIYLCSVGAADQPQHFGDGTRLSIL.

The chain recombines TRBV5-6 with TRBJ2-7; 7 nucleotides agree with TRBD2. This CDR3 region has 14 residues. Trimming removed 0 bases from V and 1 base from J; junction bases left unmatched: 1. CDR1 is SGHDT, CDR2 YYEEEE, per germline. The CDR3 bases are TGTGCCAGCAGCTTGGGCGGGAGTTCCTACGAGCAGTACTTC. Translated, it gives CASSLGGSSYEQYF.

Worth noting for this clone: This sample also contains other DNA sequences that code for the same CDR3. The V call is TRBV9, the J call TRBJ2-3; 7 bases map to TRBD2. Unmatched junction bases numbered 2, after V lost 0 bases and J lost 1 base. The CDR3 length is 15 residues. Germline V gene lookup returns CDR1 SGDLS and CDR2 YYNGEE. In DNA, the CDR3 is TGTGCCAGCAGCGTAGGGGGGGGAGGCACAGATACGCAGTATTTT. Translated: CASSVGGGGTDTQYF.

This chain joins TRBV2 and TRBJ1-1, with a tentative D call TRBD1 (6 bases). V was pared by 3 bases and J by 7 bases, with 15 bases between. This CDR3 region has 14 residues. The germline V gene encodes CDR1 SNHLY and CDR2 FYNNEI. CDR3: CASSEVGGVGEAFF. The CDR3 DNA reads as TGTGCCAGCAGTGAGGTTGGGGGCGTGGGTGAAGCTTTCTTT. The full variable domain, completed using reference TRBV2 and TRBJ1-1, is EPEVTQTPSHQVTQMGQEVILRCVPISNHLYFYWYRQILGQKVEFLVSFYNNEISEKSEIFDDQFSVERPDGSNFTLKIRSTKLEDSAMYFCASSEVGGVGEAFFGQGTRLTVV.

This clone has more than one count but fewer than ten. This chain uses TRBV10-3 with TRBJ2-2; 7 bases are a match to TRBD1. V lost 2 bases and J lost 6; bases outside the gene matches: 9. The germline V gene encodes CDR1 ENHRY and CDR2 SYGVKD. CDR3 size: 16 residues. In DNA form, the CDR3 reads TGTGCCATCAGTGAGAGGGAAACAGGGGAATCCGGGGAGCTGTTTTTT. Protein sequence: CAISERETGESGELFF.

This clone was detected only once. The CDR3 sequence is CAWSAKPGEAFF. DNA for the CDR3: TGTGCCTGGAGTGCGAAACCGGGAGAAGCTTTCTTT. The chain carries TRBV30 and TRBJ1-1; D not resolved. The ends were cut back, 1 base at V and 8 bases at J, with 11 bases in the middle. The CDR3 spans 12 residues. CDR1 GTSNPN and CDR2 SVGIG come from the germline V gene (reference sequence).

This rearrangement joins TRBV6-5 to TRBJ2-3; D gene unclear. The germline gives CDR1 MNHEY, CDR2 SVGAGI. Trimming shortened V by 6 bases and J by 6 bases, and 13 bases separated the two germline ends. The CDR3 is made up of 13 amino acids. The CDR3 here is CASRAELRDTQYF. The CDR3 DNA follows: TGTGCCAGCAGGGCGGAGCTGAGGGATACGCAGTATTTT.

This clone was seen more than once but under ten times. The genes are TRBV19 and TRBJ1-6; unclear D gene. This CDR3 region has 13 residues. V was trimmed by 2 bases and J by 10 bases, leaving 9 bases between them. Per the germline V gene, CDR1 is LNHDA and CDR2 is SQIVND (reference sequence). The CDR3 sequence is CASSIFWRSPLHF. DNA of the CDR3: TGTGCCAGTAGTATATTCTGGAGATCACCCCTCCACTTT.

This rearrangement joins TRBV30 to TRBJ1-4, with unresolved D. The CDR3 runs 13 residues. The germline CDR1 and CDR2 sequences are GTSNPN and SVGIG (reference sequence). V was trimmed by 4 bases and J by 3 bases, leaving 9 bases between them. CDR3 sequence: CAWTRASNEKLFF. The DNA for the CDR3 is TGTGCCTGGACGAGGGCTTCTAATGAAAAACTGTTTTTT.

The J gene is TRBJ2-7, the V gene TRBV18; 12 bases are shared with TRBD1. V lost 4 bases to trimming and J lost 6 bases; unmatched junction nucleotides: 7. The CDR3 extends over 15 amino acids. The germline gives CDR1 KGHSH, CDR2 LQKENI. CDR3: CASSLRGQGAGEQYF. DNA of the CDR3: TGTGCCAGCTCACTCAGGGGACAGGGGGCCGGCGAGCAGTACTTC.

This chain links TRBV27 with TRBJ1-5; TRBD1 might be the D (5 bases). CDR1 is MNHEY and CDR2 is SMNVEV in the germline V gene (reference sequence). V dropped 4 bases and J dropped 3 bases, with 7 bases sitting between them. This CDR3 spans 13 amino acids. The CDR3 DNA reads TGTGCCAGCAGTTGGGGCTTCAATCAGCCCCAGCATTTT. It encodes CASSWGFNQPQHF.

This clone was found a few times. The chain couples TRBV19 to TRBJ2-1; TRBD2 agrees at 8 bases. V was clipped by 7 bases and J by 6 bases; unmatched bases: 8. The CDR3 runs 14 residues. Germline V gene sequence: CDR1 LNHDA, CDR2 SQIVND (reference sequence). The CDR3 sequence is CASTREGPVNEQFF. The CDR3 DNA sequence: TGTGCCAGTACTCGGGAGGGCCCGGTCAATGAGCAGTTCTTC.

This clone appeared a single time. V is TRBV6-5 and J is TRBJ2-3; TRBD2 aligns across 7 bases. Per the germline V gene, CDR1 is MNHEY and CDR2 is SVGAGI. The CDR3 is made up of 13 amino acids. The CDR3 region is CGTGAGVADTQYF. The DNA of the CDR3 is TGTGGGACCGGGGCGGGAGTCGCAGATACGCAGTATTTT.

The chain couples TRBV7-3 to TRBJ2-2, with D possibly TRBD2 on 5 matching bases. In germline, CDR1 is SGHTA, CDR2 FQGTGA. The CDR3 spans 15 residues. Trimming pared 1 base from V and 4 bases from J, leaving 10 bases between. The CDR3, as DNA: TGTGCCAGCAGCTTAATGGGCCGGGGCACCGGGGAGCTGTTTTTT. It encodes CASSLMGRGTGELFF.

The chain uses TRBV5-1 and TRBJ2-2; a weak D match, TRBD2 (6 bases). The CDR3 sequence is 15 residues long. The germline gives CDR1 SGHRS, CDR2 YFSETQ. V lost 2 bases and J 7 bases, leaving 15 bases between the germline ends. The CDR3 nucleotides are TGCGCCAGCAGCTTCGCCCCTTTCGGGGGCGGGGAGCTGTTTTTT. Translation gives CASSFAPFGGGELFF.

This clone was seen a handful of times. The CDR3, as DNA: TGTGCCAGCACCCACACAGGGGCCCTGGATGGCTACACCTTC. Its protein is CASTHTGALDGYTF. The chain links TRBV7-9 to TRBJ1-2; 7 bases map to TRBD1. Germline CDR1 is SEHNR and CDR2 is FQNEAQ (reference sequence). This CDR3 has 14 residues. Unmatched junction bases numbered 11, after V lost 7 bases and J lost 6 bases.

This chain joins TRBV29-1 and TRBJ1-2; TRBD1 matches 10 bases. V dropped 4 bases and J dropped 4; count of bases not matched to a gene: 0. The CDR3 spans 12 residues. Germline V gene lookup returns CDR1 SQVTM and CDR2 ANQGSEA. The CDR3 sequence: CSVGQGAYGYTF. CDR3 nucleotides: TGCAGCGTTGGACAGGGGGCCTATGGCTACACCTTC. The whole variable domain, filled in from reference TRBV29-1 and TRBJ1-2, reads SAVISQKPSRDICQRGTSLTIQCQVDSQVTMMFWYRQQPGQSLTLIATANQGSEATYESGFVIDKFPISRPNLTFSTLTVSNMSPEDSSIYLCSVGQGAYGYTFGSGTRLTVV.

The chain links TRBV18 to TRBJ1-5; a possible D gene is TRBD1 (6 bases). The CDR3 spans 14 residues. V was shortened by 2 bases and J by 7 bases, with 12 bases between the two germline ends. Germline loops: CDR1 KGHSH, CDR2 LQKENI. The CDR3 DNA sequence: TGTGCCAGCTCACCAGGAGGGGGGGAACAGCCCCAGCATTTT. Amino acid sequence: CASSPGGGEQPQHF.

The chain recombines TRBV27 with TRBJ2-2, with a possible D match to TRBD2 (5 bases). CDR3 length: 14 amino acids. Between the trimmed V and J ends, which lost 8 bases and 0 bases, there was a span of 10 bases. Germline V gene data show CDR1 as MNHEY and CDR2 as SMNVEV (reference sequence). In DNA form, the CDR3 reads TGTGCCAGCCGCGGGCGTACGAACACCGGGGAGCTGTTTTTT. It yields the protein CASRGRTNTGELFF.

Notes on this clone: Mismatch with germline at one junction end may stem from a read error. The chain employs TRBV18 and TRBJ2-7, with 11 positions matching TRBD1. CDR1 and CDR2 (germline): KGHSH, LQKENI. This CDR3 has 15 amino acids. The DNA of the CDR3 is TGTACCAGCTCACCCCCGGACAGGGGGCTAAGCGAGCAGTACTTC. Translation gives CTSSPPDRGLSEQYF. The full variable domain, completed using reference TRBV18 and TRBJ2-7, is NAGVMQNPRHLVRRRGQEARLRCSPMKGHSHVYWYRQLPEEGLKFMVYLQKENIIDESGMPKERFSAEFPKEGPSILRIQQVVRGDSAAYFCTSSPPDRGLSEQYFGPGTRLTVT.

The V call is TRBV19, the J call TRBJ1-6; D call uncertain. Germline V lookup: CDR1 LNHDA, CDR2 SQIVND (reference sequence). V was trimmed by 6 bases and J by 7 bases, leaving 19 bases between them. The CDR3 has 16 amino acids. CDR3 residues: CASRNSPVILNSPLHF. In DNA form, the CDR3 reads TGTGCCAGTAGGAACTCCCCGGTGATCCTAAATTCACCCCTCCACTTT.